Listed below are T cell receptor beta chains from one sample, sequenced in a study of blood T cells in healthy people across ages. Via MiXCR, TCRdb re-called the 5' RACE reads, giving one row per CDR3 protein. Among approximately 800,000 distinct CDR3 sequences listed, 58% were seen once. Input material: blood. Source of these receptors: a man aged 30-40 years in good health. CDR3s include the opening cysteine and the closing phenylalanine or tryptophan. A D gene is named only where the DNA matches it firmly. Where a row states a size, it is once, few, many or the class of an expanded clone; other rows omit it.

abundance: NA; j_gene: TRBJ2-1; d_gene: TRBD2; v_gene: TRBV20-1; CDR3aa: CSAPTSGPYNEQFF; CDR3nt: TGCAGTGCTCCTACTAGCGGACCCTACAATGAGCAGTTCTTC
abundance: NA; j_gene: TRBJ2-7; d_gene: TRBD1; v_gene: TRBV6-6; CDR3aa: CASRPDRVYEQYF; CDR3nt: TGTGCCAGCAGACCCGACAGGGTATACGAGCAGTACTTC
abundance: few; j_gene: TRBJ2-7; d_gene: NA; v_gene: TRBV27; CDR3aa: CASSLSPTQYEQYF; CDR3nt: TGTGCCAGCAGTTTATCGCCAACCCAGTACGAGCAGTACTTC
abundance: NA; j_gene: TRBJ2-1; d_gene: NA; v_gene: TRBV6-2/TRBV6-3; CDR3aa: CASSYSRFMGESINEQFF; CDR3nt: TGTGCCAGCAGTTACTCGAGGTTTATGGGAGAGTCGATAAATGAGCAGTTCTTC
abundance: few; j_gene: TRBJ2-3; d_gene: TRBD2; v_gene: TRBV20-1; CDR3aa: CSAWSSGVTDTQYF; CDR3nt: TGCAGTGCCTGGTCTAGCGGGGTCACAGATACGCAGTATTTT
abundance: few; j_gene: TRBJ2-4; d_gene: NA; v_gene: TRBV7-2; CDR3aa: CASSLAAGGVTNIQYF; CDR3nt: TGTGCCAGCAGCTTAGCGGCCGGGGGAGTTACAAACATTCAGTACTTC
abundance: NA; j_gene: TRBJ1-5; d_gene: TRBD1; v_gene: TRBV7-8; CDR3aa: CASSPSGQGRGQPQHF; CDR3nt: TGTGCCAGCAGCCCTTCGGGACAGGGGAGGGGTCAGCCCCAGCATTTT
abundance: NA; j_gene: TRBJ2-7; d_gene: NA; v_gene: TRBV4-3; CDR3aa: CASSQSGEAYEQYF; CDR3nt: TGCGCCAGCAGCCAATCCGGGGAAGCCTACGAGCAGTACTTC
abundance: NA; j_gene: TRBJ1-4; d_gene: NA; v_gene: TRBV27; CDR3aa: CASSLFAGTNEKLFF; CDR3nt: TGTGCCAGCAGTTTATTTGCCGGGACTAATGAAAAACTGTTTTTT
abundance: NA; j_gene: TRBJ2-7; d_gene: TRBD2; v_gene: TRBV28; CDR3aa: CASYRLAGGEQYF; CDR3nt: TGTGCCAGCTACCGGCTAGCGGGAGGCGAGCAGTACTTC
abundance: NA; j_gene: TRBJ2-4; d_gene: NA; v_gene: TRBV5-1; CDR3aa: CASSPGLVGNIQYF; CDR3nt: TGCGCCAGCAGCCCGGGACTGGTAGGGAACATTCAGTACTTC
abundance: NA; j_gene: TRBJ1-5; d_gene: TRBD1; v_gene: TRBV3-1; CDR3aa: CASSARGQSNQPQHF; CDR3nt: TGTGCCAGCAGCGCCCGGGGACAGAGCAATCAGCCCCAGCATTTT
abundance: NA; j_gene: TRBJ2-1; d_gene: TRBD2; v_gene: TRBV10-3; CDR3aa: CAISSQSGRSYNEQFF; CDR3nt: TGTGCCATCAGCTCTCAAAGCGGGAGATCCTACAATGAGCAGTTCTTC
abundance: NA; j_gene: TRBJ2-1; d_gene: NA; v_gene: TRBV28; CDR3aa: CASSREFGHNEQFF; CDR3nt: TGTGCCAGCAGTCGGGAGTTCGGTCACAATGAGCAGTTCTTC
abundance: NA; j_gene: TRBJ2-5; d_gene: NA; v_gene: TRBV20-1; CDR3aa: CSARGPGNRETQYF; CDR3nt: TGCAGTGCTAGAGGTCCGGGGAATAGGGAGACCCAGTACTTC
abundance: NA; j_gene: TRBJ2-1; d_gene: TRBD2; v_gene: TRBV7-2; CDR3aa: CASSWTSGGEEQFF; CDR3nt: TGTGCCAGCAGCTGGACTAGCGGGGGAGAAGAGCAGTTCTTC
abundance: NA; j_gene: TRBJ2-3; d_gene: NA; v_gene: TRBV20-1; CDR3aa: CSATGWSTDTQYF; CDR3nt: TGCAGTGCTACAGGGTGGAGCACAGATACGCAGTATTTT